This TCR beta chain emerged from a study of blood T cell repertoires in COVID-19. This CDR3 is 13 amino acids long. The germline CDR1 and CDR2 sequences are MNHNS and SASEGT. Between the trimmed V and J ends, which lost 3 bases and 1 base, there was a span of 6 bases. This clone has only one observation. As handled by the study authors: Amplification of reference gene primers was used by the study to estimate nucleated cell counts. Assay: immunoSEQ multiplex PCR; the TCRdb copy retains only in-frame clones and omits some. That table furnishes V, J and clone size, whereas the DNA furnished D and trimming. The table has fewer than 35,000 clones, 70% to 90% seen once.

The source material was peripheral blood. The gene calls are TRBV6-1 and TRBJ1-1, with no clear D. This sequence originates from a man in his sixties with active COVID-19. CDR3 protein: CASSDGGNTEAFF. As DNA, the CDR3 is TGTGCCAGCAGTGATGGCGGGAACACTGAAGCTTTCTTT.